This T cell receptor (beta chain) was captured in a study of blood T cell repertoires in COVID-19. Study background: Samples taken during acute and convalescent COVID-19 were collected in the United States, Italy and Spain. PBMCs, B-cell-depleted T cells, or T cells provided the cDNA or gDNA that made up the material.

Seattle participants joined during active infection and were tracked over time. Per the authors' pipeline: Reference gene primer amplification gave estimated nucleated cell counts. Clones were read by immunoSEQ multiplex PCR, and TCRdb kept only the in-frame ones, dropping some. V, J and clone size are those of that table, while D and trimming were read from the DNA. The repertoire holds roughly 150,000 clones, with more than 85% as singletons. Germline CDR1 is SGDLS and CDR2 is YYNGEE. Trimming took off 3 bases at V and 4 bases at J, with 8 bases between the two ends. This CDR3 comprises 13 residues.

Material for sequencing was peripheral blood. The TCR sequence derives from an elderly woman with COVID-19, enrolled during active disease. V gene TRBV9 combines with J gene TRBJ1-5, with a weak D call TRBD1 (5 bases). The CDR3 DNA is TGTGCCAGCAGCGGCCAGGGTAATCAGCCCCAGCATTTT. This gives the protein CASSGQGNQPQHF.